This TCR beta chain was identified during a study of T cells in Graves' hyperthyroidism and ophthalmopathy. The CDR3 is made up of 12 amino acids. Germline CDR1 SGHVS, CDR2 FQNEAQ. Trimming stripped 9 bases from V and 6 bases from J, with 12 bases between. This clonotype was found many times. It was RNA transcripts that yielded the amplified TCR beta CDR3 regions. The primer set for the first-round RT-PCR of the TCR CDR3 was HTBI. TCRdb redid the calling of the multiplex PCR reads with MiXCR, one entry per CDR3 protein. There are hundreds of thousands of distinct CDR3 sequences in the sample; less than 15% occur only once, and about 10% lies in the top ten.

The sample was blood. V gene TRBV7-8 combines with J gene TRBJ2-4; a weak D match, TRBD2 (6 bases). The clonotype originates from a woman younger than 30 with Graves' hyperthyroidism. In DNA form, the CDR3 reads TGTGCCAGTAGAGGGCGGGGAAACATTCAGTACTTC. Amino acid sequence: CASRGRGNIQYF.